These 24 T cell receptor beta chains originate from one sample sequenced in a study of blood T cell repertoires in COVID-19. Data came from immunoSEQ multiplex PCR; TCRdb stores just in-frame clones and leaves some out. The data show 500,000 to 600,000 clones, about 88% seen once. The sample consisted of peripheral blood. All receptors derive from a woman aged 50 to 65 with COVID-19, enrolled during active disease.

CDR3 region: CASSVEAGSSYNSPLHF. The CDR3 nucleotides read TGTGCCAGCAGCGTAGAGGCGGGAAGCTCCTATAATTCACCCCTCCACTTT. The chain carries TRBV9 and TRBJ1-6, with no clear D. The V end was cut by 0 bases, the J end by 0 bases, with 10 bases between. Germline V gene lookup returns CDR1 SGDLS and CDR2 YYNGEE. The CDR3 runs to 17 residues.

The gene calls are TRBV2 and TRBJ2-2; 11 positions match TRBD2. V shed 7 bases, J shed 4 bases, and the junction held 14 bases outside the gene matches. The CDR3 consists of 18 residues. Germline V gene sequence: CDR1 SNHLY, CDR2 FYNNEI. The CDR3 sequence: CASTQTVLAGVGTGELFF. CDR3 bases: TGTGCCAGCACACAAACCGTACTAGCGGGGGTCGGCACCGGGGAGCTGTTTTTT.

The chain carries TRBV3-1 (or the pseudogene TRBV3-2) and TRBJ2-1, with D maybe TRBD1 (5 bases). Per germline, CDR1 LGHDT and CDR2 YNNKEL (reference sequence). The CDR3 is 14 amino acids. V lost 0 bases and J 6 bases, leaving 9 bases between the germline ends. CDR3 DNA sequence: TGTGCCAGCAGCCAAGACAGGGTAGGCAATGAGCAGTTCTTC. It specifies CASSQDRVGNEQFF.

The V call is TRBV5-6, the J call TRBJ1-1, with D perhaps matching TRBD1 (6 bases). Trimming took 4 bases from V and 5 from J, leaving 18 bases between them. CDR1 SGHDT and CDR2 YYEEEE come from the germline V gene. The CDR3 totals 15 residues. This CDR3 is CASSVAGRGATEAFF. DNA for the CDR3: TGTGCCAGCAGCGTTGCCGGCAGGGGAGCGACTGAAGCTTTCTTT.

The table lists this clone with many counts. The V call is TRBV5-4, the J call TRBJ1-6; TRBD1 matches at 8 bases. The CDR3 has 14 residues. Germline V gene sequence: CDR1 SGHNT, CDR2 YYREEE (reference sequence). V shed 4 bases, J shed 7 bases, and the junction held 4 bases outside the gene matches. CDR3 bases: TGTGCCAGCAGCCTGACAGGGGTAAATTCACCCCTCCACTTT. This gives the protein CASSLTGVNSPLHF.

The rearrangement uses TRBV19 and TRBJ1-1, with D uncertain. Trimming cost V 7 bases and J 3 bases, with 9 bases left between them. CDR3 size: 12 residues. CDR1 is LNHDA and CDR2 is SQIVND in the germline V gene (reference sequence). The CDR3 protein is CASTARYTEAFF. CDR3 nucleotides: TGTGCCAGTACCGCCCGGTACACTGAAGCTTTCTTT. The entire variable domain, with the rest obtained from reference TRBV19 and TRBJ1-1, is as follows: DGGITQSPKYLFRKEGQNVTLSCEQNLNHDAMYWYRQDPGQGLRLIYYSQIVNDFQKGDIAEGYSVSREKKESFPLTVTSAQKNPTAFYLCASTARYTEAFFGQGTRLTVV.

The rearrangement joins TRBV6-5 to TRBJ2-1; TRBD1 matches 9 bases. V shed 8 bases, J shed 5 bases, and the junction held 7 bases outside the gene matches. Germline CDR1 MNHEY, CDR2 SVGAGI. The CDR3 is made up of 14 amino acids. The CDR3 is CASHPGQGNNEQFF. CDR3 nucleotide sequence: TGTGCCAGCCATCCGGGACAGGGTAACAATGAGCAGTTCTTC.

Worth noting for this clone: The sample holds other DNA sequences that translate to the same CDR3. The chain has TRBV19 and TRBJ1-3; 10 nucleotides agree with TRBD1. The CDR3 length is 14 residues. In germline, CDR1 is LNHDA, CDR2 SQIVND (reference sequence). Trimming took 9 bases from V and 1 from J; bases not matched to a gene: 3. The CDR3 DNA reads TGTGCCAGCAGACAGGGGGCTTCTGGAAACACCATATATTTT. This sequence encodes CASRQGASGNTIYF.

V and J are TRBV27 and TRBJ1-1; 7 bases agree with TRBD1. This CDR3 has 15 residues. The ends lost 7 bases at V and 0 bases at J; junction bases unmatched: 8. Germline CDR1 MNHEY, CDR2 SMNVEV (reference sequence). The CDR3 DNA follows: TGTGCCAGCAAGCTAAGGACAGGAGTGAACACTGAAGCTTTCTTT. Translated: CASKLRTGVNTEAFF.

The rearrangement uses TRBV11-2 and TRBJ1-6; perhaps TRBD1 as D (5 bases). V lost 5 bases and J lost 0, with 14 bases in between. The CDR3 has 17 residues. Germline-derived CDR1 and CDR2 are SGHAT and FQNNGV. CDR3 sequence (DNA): TGTGCCAGCAGCCCGACAGCCCTCGACTCCTATAATTCACCCCTCCACTTT. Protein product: CASSPTALDSYNSPLHF.

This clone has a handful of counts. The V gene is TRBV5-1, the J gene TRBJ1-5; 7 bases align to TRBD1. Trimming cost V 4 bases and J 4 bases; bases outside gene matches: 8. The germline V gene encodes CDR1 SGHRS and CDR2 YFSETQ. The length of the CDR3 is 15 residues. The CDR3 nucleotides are TGCGCCAGCAGCCCCGGACAGGCCCGAAATCAGCCCCAGCATTTT. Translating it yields CASSPGQARNQPQHF.

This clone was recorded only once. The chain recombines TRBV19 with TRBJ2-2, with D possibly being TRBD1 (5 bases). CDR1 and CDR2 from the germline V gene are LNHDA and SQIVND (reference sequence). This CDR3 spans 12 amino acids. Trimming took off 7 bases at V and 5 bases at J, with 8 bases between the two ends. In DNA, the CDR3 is TGTGCCAGTAATGCAGGGACCGGGGAGCTGTTTTTT. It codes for CASNAGTGELFF. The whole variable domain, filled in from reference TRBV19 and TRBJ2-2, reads DGGITQSPKYLFRKEGQNVTLSCEQNLNHDAMYWYRQDPGQGLRLIYYSQIVNDFQKGDIAEGYSVSREKKESFPLTVTSAQKNPTAFYLCASNAGTGELFFGEGSRLTVL.

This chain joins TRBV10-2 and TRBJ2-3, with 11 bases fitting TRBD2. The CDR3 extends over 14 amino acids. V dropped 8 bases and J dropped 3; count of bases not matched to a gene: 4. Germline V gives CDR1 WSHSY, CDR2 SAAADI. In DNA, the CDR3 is TGCGCCAGCTCTCTAGCGGGGGGAACAGATACGCAGTATTTT. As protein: CASSLAGGTDTQYF.

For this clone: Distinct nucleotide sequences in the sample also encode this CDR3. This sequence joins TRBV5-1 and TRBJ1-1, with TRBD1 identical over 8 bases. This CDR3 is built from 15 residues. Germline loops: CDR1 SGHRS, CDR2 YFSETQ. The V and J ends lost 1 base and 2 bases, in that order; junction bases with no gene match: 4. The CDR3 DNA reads TGCGCCAGCAGCTTGAGTGGGACAGGTAACACTGAAGCTTTCTTT. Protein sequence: CASSLSGTGNTEAFF.

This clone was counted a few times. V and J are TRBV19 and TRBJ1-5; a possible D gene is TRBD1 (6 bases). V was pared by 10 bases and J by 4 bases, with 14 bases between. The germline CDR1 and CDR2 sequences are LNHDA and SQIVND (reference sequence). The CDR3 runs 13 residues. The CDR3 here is CATSGGGNQPQHF. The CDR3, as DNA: TGTGCCACCTCGGGAGGGGGGAATCAGCCCCAGCATTTT. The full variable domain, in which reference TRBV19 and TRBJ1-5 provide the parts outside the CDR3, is DGGITQSPKYLFRKEGQNVTLSCEQNLNHDAMYWYRQDPGQGLRLIYYSQIVNDFQKGDIAEGYSVSREKKESFPLTVTSAQKNPTAFYLCATSGGGNQPQHFGDGTRLSIL.

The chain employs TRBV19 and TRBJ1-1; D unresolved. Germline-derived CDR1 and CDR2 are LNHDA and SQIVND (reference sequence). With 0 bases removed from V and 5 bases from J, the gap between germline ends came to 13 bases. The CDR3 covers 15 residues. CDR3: CASSIEARVGTEAFF. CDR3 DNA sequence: TGTGCCAGTAGTATAGAAGCCCGGGTTGGGACTGAAGCTTTCTTT.

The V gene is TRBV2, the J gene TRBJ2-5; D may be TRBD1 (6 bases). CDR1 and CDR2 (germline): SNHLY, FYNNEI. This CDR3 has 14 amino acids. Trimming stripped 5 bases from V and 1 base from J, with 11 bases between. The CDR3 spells CASSTRTVQETQYF. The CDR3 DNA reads TGTGCCAGCAGTACCAGGACAGTCCAAGAGACCCAGTACTTC. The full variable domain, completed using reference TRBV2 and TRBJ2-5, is EPEVTQTPSHQVTQMGQEVILRCVPISNHLYFYWYRQILGQKVEFLVSFYNNEISEKSEIFDDQFSVERPDGSNFTLKIRSTKLEDSAMYFCASSTRTVQETQYFGPGTRLLVL.

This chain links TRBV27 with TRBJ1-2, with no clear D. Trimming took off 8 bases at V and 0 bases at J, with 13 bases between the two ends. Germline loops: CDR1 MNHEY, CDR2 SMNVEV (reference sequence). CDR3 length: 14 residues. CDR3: CASQPGGTNYGYTF. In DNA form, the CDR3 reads TGTGCCAGCCAACCGGGCGGGACTAACTATGGCTACACCTTC.

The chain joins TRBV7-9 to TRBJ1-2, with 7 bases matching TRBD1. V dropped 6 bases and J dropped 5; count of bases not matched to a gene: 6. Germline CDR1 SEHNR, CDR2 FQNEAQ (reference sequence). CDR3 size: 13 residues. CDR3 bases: TGTGCCAGCAGTGACAGGGCCCTTTATGGCTACACCTTC. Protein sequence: CASSDRALYGYTF.

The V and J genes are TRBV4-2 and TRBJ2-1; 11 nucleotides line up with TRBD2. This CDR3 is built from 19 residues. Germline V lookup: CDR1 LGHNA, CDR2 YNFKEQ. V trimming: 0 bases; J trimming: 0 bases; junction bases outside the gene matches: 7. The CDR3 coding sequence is TGTGCCAGCAGCCAAGAGGGGACTAGCGGTACTAGCTCCTACAATGAGCAGTTCTTC. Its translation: CASSQEGTSGTSSYNEQFF.

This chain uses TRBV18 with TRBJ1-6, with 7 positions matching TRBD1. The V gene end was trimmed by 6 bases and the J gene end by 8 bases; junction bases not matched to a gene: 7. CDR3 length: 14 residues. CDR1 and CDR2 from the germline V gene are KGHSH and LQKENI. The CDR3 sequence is CASSQDRLDSPLHF. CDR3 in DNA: TGTGCCAGCTCGCAGGACAGGTTGGATTCACCCCTCCACTTT.

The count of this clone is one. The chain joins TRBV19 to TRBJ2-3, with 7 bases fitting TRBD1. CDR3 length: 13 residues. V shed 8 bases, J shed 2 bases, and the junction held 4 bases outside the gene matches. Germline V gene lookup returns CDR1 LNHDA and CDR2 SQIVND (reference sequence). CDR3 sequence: CASAQGVTDTQYF. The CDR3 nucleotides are TGTGCCAGTGCCCAGGGGGTCACAGATACGCAGTATTTT. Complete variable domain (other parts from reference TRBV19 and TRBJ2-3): DGGITQSPKYLFRKEGQNVTLSCEQNLNHDAMYWYRQDPGQGLRLIYYSQIVNDFQKGDIAEGYSVSREKKESFPLTVTSAQKNPTAFYLCASAQGVTDTQYFGPGTRLTVL.

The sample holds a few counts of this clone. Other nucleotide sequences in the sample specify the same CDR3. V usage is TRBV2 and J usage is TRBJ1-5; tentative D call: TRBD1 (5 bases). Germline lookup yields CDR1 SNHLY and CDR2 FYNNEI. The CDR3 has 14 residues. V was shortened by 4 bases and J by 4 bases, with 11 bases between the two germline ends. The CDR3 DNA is TGTGCCAGCAGTGGTCAGGGCTTAAATCAGCCCCAGCATTTT. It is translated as CASSGQGLNQPQHF. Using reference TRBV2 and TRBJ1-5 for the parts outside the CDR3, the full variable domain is EPEVTQTPSHQVTQMGQEVILRCVPISNHLYFYWYRQILGQKVEFLVSFYNNEISEKSEIFDDQFSVERPDGSNFTLKIRSTKLEDSAMYFCASSGQGLNQPQHFGDGTRLSIL.

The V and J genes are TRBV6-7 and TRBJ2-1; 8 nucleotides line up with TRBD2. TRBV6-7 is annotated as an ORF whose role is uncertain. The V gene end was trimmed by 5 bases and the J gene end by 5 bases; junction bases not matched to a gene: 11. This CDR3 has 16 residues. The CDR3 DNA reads TGTGCCAGCAGTCGGGCGAGCGGGGGTATCCACAATGAGCAGTTCTTC. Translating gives CASSRASGGIHNEQFF.